This is a list of T cell receptor beta chains from one sample in a study of beta chain features in type 1 diabetes. Method: immunoSEQ multiplex PCR; TCRdb's copy keeps in-frame clones and lacks some. The data contain about 900,000 clones, about a sixth of them singletons. The sample was naive CD4+ T cells from blood. These receptors all come from a woman aged 18-29 years in good health. Both conserved end residues are part of each CDR3. The order of the fields is V gene, J gene, CDR3 protein.

v_call: TRBV5-1; j_call: TRBJ1-2; cdr3_aa: CASTTRDSNYGYTF
v_call: TRBV4-1; j_call: TRBJ2-1; cdr3_aa: CASSQVPRTGRYEQFF
v_call: TRBV7-9; j_call: TRBJ2-1; cdr3_aa: CASSKRTGNETNNEQFF
v_call: TRBV11-2; j_call: TRBJ1-4; cdr3_aa: CASSPDSISTNEKLFF
v_call: TRBV14; j_call: TRBJ2-1; cdr3_aa: CASSQAPLAGGFFYSEQFF
v_call: TRBV5-6; j_call: TRBJ2-3; cdr3_aa: CASSLRAGSTDTQYF
v_call: TRBV11-2; j_call: TRBJ2-7; cdr3_aa: CASSLDLGGGSYEQYF
v_call: TRBV7-6; j_call: TRBJ2-1; cdr3_aa: CASSSLAGGYNEQFF
v_call: TRBV7-2; j_call: TRBJ2-3; cdr3_aa: CASSSLQEDTQYF
v_call: TRBV28; j_call: TRBJ2-7; cdr3_aa: CASSLAQTPYEQYF
v_call: TRBV5-4; j_call: TRBJ2-2; cdr3_aa: CASSLALGSTGELFF
v_call: TRBV7-2; j_call: TRBJ2-1; cdr3_aa: CASSFLAATYNEQFF
v_call: TRBV7-9; j_call: TRBJ2-3; cdr3_aa: CASNPHHRGPYTDTQYF
v_call: TRBV29-1; j_call: TRBJ1-1; cdr3_aa: CSVEEGTMNTEAFF
v_call: TRBV5-1; j_call: TRBJ2-5; cdr3_aa: CASSLVLAGGSETQYF
v_call: TRBV11-2; j_call: TRBJ1-4; cdr3_aa: CASSLGRGNEKLFF
v_call: TRBV28; j_call: TRBJ1-2; cdr3_aa: CASSLRGVNYGYTF
v_call: TRBV5-1; j_call: TRBJ2-4; cdr3_aa: CASSPAGQIAKNIQYF
v_call: TRBV14; j_call: TRBJ2-1; cdr3_aa: CASSRIGTGGNEQFF
v_call: TRBV6-1; j_call: TRBJ1-1; cdr3_aa: CASQQGQNTEAFF
v_call: TRBV27; j_call: TRBJ2-5; cdr3_aa: CASSRRWQRAEVQETQYF
v_call: TRBV13; j_call: TRBJ2-2; cdr3_aa: CASSLLGVPTGELFF
v_call: TRBV5-4; j_call: TRBJ2-5; cdr3_aa: CASSSAGTSGSGQETQYF
v_call: TRBV6-6; j_call: TRBJ2-7; cdr3_aa: CASSSLMTSSYEQYF
v_call: TRBV29-1; j_call: TRBJ2-7; cdr3_aa: CSGKTGTGQTEQYF
v_call: TRBV7-9; j_call: TRBJ2-3; cdr3_aa: CASSLARQTSGRADTQYF
v_call: TRBV27; j_call: TRBJ2-5; cdr3_aa: CASSPRGTKETQYF
v_call: TRBV28; j_call: TRBJ2-3; cdr3_aa: CASSKGTAISTDTQYF